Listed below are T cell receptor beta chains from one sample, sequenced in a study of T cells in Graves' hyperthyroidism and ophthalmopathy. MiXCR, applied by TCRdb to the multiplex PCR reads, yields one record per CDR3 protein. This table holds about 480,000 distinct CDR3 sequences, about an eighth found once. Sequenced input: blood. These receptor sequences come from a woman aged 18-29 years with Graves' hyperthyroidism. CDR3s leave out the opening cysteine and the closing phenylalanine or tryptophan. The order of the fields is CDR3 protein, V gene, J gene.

CDR3: SASVLAGVGADTQY
V: TRBV20-1
J: TRBJ2-3

CDR3: ASSLGGGKSTDTQY
V: TRBV5-4
J: TRBJ2-3

CDR3: ASSRYQGTGGIEAF
V: TRBV3-1
J: TRBJ1-1

CDR3: ASSLGAMAQH
V: TRBV12-3/TRBV12-4
J: TRBJ1-5

CDR3: ASGGGGGSTDTQY
V: TRBV2
J: TRBJ2-3

CDR3: SVHRAPSTEAF
V: TRBV29-1
J: TRBJ1-1

CDR3: ASRGASGRSTDTQY
V: TRBV5-1
J: TRBJ2-3

CDR3: ASSPPGASNEQF
V: TRBV11-2
J: TRBJ2-1

CDR3: AVTRDSPTNEKLF
V: TRBV12-3/TRBV12-4
J: TRBJ1-4

CDR3: ASSFNRVGTEAF
V: TRBV11-2
J: TRBJ1-1

CDR3: ASSEDGGMNTEAF
V: TRBV6-1
J: TRBJ1-1

CDR3: ASSLGQGIQPQH
V: TRBV12-3/TRBV12-4
J: TRBJ1-5

CDR3: SASGQGREQY
V: TRBV20-1
J: TRBJ2-7

CDR3: ASNEAGGDGVTQY
V: TRBV12-3/TRBV12-4
J: TRBJ2-3

CDR3: ASSPGKGRTQY
V: TRBV3-1
J: TRBJ2-3

CDR3: ASSAYNYGYT
V: TRBV7-8
J: TRBJ1-2

CDR3: ASSSGQGLTGELF
V: TRBV12-3/TRBV12-4
J: TRBJ2-2

CDR3: ASSLAQGSPTGGELF
V: TRBV5-1
J: TRBJ2-2

CDR3: ASSLGFENEQF
V: TRBV7-9
J: TRBJ2-1

CDR3: AWSVREGQANTGELF
V: TRBV30
J: TRBJ2-2

CDR3: SAKEGTGGHQPQH
V: TRBV20-1
J: TRBJ1-5

CDR3: SAGITGTGGNYGYT
V: TRBV20-1
J: TRBJ1-2

CDR3: ASSAGGLSESDTQY
V: TRBV7-3
J: TRBJ2-3

CDR3: ASSQVWSPGNTIY
V: TRBV14
J: TRBJ1-3

CDR3: SVRNENTGELF
V: TRBV29-1
J: TRBJ2-2

CDR3: ASSQQTSGVEQF
V: TRBV11-2
J: TRBJ2-1

CDR3: ASSPPRDRGVANYGYT
V: TRBV18
J: TRBJ1-2

CDR3: ASSRQNTEAF
V: TRBV27
J: TRBJ1-1

CDR3: ASSVGTDTGELF
V: TRBV9
J: TRBJ2-2

CDR3: ASSVAGRTDTGELF
V: TRBV9
J: TRBJ2-2

CDR3: ASTPRQGAGETQY
V: TRBV6-1
J: TRBJ2-5

CDR3: SARLAGLNEQF
V: TRBV20-1
J: TRBJ2-1

CDR3: ASRPGTHGDEQY
V: TRBV5-1
J: TRBJ2-7

CDR3: ASSEGDYGYT
V: TRBV2
J: TRBJ1-2

CDR3: SAILAPGETQY
V: TRBV20-1
J: TRBJ2-5

CDR3: ASSQGVKGRDEQF
V: TRBV4-1
J: TRBJ2-1

CDR3: ASSLAASPSYEQY
V: TRBV5-5
J: TRBJ2-7

CDR3: ASSLGPTNPAQH
V: TRBV5-1
J: TRBJ1-5

CDR3: ASRTRLGNNEQY
V: TRBV6-1
J: TRBJ2-7

CDR3: ASSKYGQAGGEAF
V: TRBV2
J: TRBJ1-1

CDR3: ASSIAGQGLNTEAF
V: TRBV19
J: TRBJ1-1

CDR3: AISPPGGGRETQY
V: TRBV10-3
J: TRBJ2-5

CDR3: ASRSLGGTGPSGANVLT
V: TRBV12-3/TRBV12-4
J: TRBJ2-6

CDR3: ASGLVRGAQETQY
V: TRBV12-5
J: TRBJ2-5

CDR3: ASSPVGGAGGYT
V: TRBV19
J: TRBJ1-2

CDR3: ASSAGVGADTQY
V: TRBV5-1
J: TRBJ2-3

CDR3: ASSLLGSAYNEQF
V: TRBV11-2
J: TRBJ2-1

CDR3: ASSLVVSYFGEAF
V: TRBV5-1
J: TRBJ1-1

CDR3: ASRGIHEAF
V: TRBV19
J: TRBJ1-1

CDR3: ASSLIVGSRTDVGGEKLF
V: TRBV7-3
J: TRBJ1-4